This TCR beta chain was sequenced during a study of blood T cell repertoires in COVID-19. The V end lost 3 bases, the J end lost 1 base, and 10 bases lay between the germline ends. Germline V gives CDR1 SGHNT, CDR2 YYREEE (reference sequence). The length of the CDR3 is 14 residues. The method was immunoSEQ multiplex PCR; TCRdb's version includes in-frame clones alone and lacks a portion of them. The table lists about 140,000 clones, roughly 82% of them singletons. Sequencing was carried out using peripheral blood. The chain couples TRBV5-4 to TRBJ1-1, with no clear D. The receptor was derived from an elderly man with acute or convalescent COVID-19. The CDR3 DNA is TGTGCCAGCAGCTCAGACAACAGGAACACTGAAGCTTTCTTT. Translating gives CASSSDNRNTEAFF.